These 3 T cell receptor beta chains originate from one sample sequenced in a study of T cells in tuberculosis. Measured with immunoSEQ multiplex PCR; TCRdb has only the in-frame clones, and not every one. The data contain 20,000 to 25,000 clones, roughly nine tenths of them singletons. Sequencing used PBMCs. The source of these receptors is a donor aged 10-35 years with latent tuberculosis or without tuberculosis infection. Some clones in this sample may be carry-over from other donors' samples.

The gene calls are TRBV7-6 and TRBJ2-1; 8 bases match TRBD1. Looked up from germline, CDR1 is SGHVS and CDR2 is FNYEAQ. The V and J ends lost 4 bases and 7 bases, in that order; junction bases with no gene match: 0. The CDR3 loop spans 12 amino acids. The CDR3 protein is CASSWTGNEQFF. In DNA form, the CDR3 reads TGTGCCAGCAGCTGGACAGGGAATGAGCAGTTCTTC.

The chain has TRBV5-6 and TRBJ1-1, with a possible D match to TRBD1 (6 bases). Looked up from germline, CDR1 is SGHDT and CDR2 is YYEEEE. The CDR3 totals 13 residues. V lost 5 bases and J lost 8, with 16 bases in between. The CDR3 sequence: CASSQTKTGEAFF. The CDR3 region has the DNA TGTGCCAGCAGTCAAACAAAGACAGGAGAAGCTTTCTTT.

This chain links TRBV6-1 with TRBJ2-1; D is unclear. This CDR3 has 13 amino acids. CDR1 and CDR2 from the germline V gene are MNHNS and SASEGT. Trimming removed 7 bases from V and 3 bases from J, with 10 bases in between. CDR3 loop: CASTVAGYNEQFF. The CDR3 DNA follows: TGTGCCAGCACGGTAGCTGGCTACAATGAGCAGTTCTTC.